This TCR beta chain appears in the sequencing data of a study of blood T cells in healthy people across ages. Study results and limitations: It was the long-lived donors that had more naive CD4+ cells and higher diversity than aged donors. Investigators viewed diversity estimates from one million T cells as underestimates, the study reported.

A second PCR of about 7 to 12 cycles used a sample-barcoded 5' primer and a J-beta primer mix. Via MiXCR, TCRdb re-called the 5' RACE reads, giving one row per CDR3 protein. The table shows over 500,000 distinct CDR3 sequences, with around 50% occurring only once. Notes on this clonotype: Its target is unknown.

Per sample, extraction of total RNA gave at least 5 micrograms in every case. CDR1 is SNHLY, CDR2 FYNNEI, per germline. The CDR3 consists of 10 residues. V was clipped by 4 bases and J by 8 bases, with 6 bases between them. Sequenced: blood. V usage is TRBV2 and J usage is TRBJ2-7; D not certain. This sequence was found in a woman older than 75 in good health. The CDR3 DNA reads TGTGCCAGCAGTGGTGGAAAGCAGTACTTC. Protein product: CASSGGKQYF.